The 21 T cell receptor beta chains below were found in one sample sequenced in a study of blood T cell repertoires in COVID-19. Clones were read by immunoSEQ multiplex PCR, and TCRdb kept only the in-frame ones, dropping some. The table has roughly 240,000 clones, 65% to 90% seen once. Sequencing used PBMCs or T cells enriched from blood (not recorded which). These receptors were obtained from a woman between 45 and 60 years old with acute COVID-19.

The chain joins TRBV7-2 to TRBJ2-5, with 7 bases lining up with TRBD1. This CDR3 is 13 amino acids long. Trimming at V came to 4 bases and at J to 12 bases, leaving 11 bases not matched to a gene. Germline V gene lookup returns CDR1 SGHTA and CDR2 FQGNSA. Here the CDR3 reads CASSSYGDSLKYF. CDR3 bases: TGTGCCAGCAGCTCATACGGGGACAGCCTCAAGTACTTC.

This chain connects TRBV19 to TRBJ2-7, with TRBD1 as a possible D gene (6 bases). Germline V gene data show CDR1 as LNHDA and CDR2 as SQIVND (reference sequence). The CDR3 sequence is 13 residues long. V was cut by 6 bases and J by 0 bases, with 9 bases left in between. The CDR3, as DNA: TGTGCCAGTAGCCTGGACAGCTCCTACGAGCAGTACTTC. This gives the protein CASSLDSSYEQYF. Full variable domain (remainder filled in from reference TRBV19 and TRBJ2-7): DGGITQSPKYLFRKEGQNVTLSCEQNLNHDAMYWYRQDPGQGLRLIYYSQIVNDFQKGDIAEGYSVSREKKESFPLTVTSAQKNPTAFYLCASSLDSSYEQYFGPGTRLTVT.

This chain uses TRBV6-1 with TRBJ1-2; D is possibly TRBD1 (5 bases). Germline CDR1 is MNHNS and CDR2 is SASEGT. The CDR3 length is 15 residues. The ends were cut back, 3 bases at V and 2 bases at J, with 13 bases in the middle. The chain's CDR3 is CASSESRRGNYGYTF. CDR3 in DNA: TGTGCCAGCAGTGAGTCTCGGCGGGGCAACTATGGCTACACCTTC.

The CDR3 sequence is CASSRGQYEQYF. DNA for the CDR3: TGTGCCAGCAGCCGGGGACAGTACGAGCAGTACTTC. The chain employs TRBV5-4 and TRBJ2-7; 7 bases are shared with TRBD1. CDR1 and CDR2 from the germline V gene are SGHNT and YYREEE (reference sequence). The CDR3 contains 12 residues. V lost 4 bases to trimming and J lost 4 bases; unmatched junction nucleotides: 2.

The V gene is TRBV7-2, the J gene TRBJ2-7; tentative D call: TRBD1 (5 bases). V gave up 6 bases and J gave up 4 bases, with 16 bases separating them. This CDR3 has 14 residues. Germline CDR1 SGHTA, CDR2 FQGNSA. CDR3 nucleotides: TGTGCCAGCAGTTCTGACAGAGGATATTACGAGCAGTACTTC. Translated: CASSSDRGYYEQYF.

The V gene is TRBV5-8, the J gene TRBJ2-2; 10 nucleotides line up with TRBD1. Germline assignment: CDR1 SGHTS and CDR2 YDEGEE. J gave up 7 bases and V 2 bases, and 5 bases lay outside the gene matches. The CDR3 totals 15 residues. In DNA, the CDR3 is TGTGCCAGCAGCTTAGGGACAGGGGTCCTCGGGGAGCTGTTTTTT. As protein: CASSLGTGVLGELFF. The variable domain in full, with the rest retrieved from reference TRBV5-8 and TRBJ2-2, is EAGVTQSPTHLIKTRGQQATLRCSPISGHTSVYWYQQALGLGLQFLLWYDEGEERNRGNFPPRFSGRQFPNYSSELNVNALELEDSALYLCASSLGTGVLGELFFGEGSRLTVL.

CDR3 region: CSVPITDHYGYTF. The CDR3 bases are TGCAGCGTCCCAATAACAGACCACTATGGCTACACCTTC. The chain recombines TRBV29-1 with TRBJ1-2; no reliable D call. V lost 6 bases and J 3 bases, leaving 14 bases between the germline ends. The germline gives CDR1 SQVTM, CDR2 ANQGSEA. The CDR3 has 13 residues.

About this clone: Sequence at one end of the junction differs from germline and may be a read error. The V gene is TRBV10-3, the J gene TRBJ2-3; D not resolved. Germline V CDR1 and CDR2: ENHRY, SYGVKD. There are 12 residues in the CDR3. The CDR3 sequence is CTISVSTDTQYF. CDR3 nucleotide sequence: TGTACCATCAGCGTGAGCACAGATACGCAGTATTTT.

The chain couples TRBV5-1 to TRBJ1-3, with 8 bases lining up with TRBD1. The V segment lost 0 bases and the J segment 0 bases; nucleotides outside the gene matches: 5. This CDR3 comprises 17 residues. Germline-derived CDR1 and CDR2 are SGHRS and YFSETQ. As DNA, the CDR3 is TGCGCCAGCAGCTTGGACGGACAGGGTAGCTCTGGAAACACCATATATTTT. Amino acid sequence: CASSLDGQGSSGNTIYF.

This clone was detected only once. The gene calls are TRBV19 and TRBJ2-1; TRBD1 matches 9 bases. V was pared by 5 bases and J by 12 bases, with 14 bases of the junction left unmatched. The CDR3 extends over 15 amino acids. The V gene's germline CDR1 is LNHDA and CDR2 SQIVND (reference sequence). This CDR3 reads CASSSQGATLAGQFF. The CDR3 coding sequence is TGTGCCAGTAGTTCACAGGGGGCCACGCTAGCTGGGCAGTTCTTC.

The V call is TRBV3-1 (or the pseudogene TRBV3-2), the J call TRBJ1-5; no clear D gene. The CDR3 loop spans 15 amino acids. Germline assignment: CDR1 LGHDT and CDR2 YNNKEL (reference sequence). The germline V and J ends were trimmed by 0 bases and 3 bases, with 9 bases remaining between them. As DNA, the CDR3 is TGTGCCAGCAGCCAAGATTCCCAGGTCAATCAGCCCCAGCATTTT. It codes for CASSQDSQVNQPQHF.

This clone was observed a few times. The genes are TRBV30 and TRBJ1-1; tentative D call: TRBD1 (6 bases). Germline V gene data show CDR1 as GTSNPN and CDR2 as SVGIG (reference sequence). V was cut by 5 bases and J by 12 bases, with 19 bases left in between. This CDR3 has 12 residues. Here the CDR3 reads CAWFPGAGVTFF. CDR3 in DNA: TGTGCCTGGTTCCCCGGGGCAGGGGTAACTTTCTTT.

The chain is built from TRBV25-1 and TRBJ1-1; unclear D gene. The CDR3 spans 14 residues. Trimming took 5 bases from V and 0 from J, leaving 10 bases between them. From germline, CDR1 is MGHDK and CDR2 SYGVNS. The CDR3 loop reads CASSPRSLNTEAFF. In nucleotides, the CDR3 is TGTGCCAGCAGTCCTCGGAGCTTGAACACTGAAGCTTTCTTT.

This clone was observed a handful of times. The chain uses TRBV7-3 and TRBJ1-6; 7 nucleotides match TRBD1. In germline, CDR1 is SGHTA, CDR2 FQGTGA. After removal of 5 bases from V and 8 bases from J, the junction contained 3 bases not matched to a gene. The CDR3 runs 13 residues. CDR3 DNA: TGTGCCAGCAGCCCGGACAGGCATTCACCCCTCCACTTT. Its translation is CASSPDRHSPLHF.

The CDR3 DNA is TGTGCCAGCAGTGAACACAAGGGGACAGTTTGGGGGAATGAGCAGTTCTTC. This translates into CASSEHKGTVWGNEQFF. V gene TRBV28 combines with J gene TRBJ2-1; TRBD1 agrees at 7 bases. The CDR3 is 17 residues long. Per germline, CDR1 MDHEN and CDR2 SYDVKM. The V gene end was trimmed by 5 bases and the J gene end by 7 bases; junction bases not matched to a gene: 17.

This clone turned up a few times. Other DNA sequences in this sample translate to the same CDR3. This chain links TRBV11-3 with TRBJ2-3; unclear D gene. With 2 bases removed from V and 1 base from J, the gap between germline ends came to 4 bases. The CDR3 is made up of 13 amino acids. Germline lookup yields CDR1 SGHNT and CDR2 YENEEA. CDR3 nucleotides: TGTGCCAGCAGCTTATCCGGCACAGATACGCAGTATTTT. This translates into CASSLSGTDTQYF.

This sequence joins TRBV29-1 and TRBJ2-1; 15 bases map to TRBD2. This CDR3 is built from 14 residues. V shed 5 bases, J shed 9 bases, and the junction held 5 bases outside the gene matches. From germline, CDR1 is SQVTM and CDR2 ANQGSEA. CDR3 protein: CSVNGLAGGFEQFF. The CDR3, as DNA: TGCAGCGTTAACGGACTAGCGGGGGGGTTTGAGCAGTTCTTC.

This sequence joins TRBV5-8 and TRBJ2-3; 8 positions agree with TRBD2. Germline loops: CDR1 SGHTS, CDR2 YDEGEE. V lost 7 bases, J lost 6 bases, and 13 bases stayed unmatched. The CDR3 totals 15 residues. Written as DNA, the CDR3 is TGTGCCAGCTCACGAGAAGGACTAGCTGGGGATACGCAGTATTTT. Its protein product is CASSREGLAGDTQYF.

In nucleotides, the CDR3 is TGTGCCAGCTCAAGAACCCGGGACTTTAACTATGGCTACACCTTC. Its protein is CASSRTRDFNYGYTF. The rearrangement joins TRBV18 to TRBJ1-2; D might be TRBD1 (5 bases). Germline V gene lookup returns CDR1 KGHSH and CDR2 LQKENI. V lost 5 bases and J lost 1, with 14 bases in between. The CDR3 covers 15 residues.

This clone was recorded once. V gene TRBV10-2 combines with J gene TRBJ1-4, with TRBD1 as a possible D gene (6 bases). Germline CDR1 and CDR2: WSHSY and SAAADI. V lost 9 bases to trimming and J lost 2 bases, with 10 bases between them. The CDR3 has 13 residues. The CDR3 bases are TGCGCCAGTTCCCAGGGGACTAATGAAAAACTGTTTTTT. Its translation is CASSQGTNEKLFF.

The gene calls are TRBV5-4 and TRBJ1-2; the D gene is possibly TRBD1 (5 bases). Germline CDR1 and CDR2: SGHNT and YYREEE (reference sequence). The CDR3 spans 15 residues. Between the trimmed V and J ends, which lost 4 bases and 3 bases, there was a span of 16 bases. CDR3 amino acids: CASSSYGRGDYGYTF. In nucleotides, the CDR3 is TGTGCCAGCAGCAGTTATGGACGGGGGGACTATGGCTACACCTTC.